A selection of T cell receptor beta chains follows, all from one sample in a study of blood T cell repertoires in COVID-19. Produced via immunoSEQ multiplex PCR; TCRdb's table is partial and in-frame only. There are some 170,000 clones in the sample; 60% to 85% occur only once, and around 8.1% lies in the top ten. Sequencing was done on a sample of peripheral blood. These receptors originate from a man aged 55-75 years with acute or convalescent COVID-19. CDR3s include the opening cysteine and the closing phenylalanine or tryptophan. The D gene is left open where the match is weak. The listing skips clone size in some rows; elsewhere it reads once, few, many or a size class.

clone_size v_call d_call cdr3_aa
. TRBV6-5 . CASSYTGREQYF
. TRBV7-2 . CASSLGGRGDTQYF
few TRBV27 TRBD1 CASRAGTGNYNEQFF
. TRBV5-6 . CASSSIGVYEQYF
. TRBV20-1 . CSAKSGHEQYF
few TRBV7-9 . CASSFTTGSYEQYF
. TRBV3-1/TRBV3-2 . CASSQVGSRYEQYF
few TRBV2 . CASTRQINQPQHF
. TRBV30 TRBD1 CAWGGQGATGELFF
. TRBV10-3 TRBD1 CAIRSGQLNTEAFF
. TRBV10-3 . CAISGGYYGYTF
once TRBV9 . CASSVAEGGETQYF
. TRBV5-4 . CATTRGMGETQYF
. TRBV4-1 TRBD2 CASSQVVAGNEQFF
many TRBV4-1 . CASSQESREDEQFF
many TRBV27 . CASSLGGTSQQETQYF
. TRBV10-3 . CAISESKAREDGYTF
. TRBV20-1 . CSVQGIRGYTF
. TRBV13 TRBD1 CASSLIGAGQGAVGYTF
. TRBV5-6 . CASSFGAAYEQYF
. TRBV2 . CASRETGGGEKLFF
. TRBV12-5 TRBD1 CASGSMTGGSINGNTIYF
few TRBV10-3 . CAISEGRGNYGYTF
. TRBV7-3 . CPAPRTQHF
. TRBV4-1 . CASSQDRGQGNTIYF
once TRBV11-2 . CATGVYNEQFF
once TRBV6-2/TRBV6-3 . CASSYGGAGANVLTF